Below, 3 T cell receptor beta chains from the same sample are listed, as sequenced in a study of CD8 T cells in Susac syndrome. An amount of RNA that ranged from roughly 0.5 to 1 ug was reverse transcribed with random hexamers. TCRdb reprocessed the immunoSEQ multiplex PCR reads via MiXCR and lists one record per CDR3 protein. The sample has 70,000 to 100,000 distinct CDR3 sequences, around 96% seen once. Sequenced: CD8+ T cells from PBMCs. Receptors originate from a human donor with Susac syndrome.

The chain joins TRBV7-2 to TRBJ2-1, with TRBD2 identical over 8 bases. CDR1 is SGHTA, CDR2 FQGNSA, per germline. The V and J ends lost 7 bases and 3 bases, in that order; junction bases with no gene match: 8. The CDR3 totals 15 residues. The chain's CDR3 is CASTISSGGYNEQFF. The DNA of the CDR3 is TGTGCCAGCACCATCAGCAGCGGGGGCTACAATGAGCAGTTCTTC.

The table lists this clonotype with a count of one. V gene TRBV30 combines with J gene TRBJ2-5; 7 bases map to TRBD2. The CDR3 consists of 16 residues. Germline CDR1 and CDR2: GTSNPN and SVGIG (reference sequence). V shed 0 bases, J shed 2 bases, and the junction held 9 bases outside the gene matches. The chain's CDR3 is CAWSVPTPGLQETQYF. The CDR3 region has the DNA TGTGCCTGGAGTGTCCCCACACCGGGACTACAAGAGACCCAGTACTTC.

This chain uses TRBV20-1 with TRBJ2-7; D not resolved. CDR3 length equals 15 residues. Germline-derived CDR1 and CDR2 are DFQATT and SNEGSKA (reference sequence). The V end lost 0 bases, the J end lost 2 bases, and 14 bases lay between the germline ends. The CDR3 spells CSARDFLGMAYEQYF. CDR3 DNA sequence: TGCAGTGCTAGAGATTTCCTAGGAATGGCCTACGAGCAGTACTTC.